This T cell receptor (beta chain) is from a study of response to subunit inactivated influenza vaccine. This CDR3 contains 16 residues. Trimming left V 2 bases short and J 2 bases short, with 15 bases between. CDR1 and CDR2 from the germline V gene are MNHEY and SVGEGT. TCRdb recomputed calls from the RT-PCR reads with MiXCR, one row per CDR3 protein. The table lists under 800,000 distinct CDR3 sequences, roughly 13% of them singletons. In its sample, this clonotype was seen many times. This sequence originates from a man in his forties or fifties who received an inactivated influenza vaccine. The rearrangement joins TRBV6-2 or TRBV6-3 to TRBJ1-2; D perhaps matches TRBD1 (6 bases). The sequencing here drew on PBMCs from blood, taken 14 days before vaccination. DNA for the CDR3: TGTGCCAGCAGTTACCAGACAGGACAAACCAACTATGGCTACACCTTC. Translation gives CASSYQTGQTNYGYTF.